This T cell receptor (beta chain) was identified in a study of OX40 agonist ivuxolimab in advanced cancers. Points from the study as a whole: Nonresponders included some who also had low normalized T-cell clonal expansion. Expanded peripheral T-cell antigen specificity went undetermined.

Profiled with immunoSEQ multiplex PCR; TCRdb holds only in-frame clones, not every one. The data contain tens of thousands of clones, 86% of them singletons. As to this clone: What it recognizes is unknown.

V gave up 0 bases and J gave up 7 bases, with 28 bases separating them. The CDR3 loop spans 20 amino acids. Germline V gene sequence: CDR1 LGHNA, CDR2 YSLEER. The specimen comprised CD4+ or CD8+ T cells sorted from blood, sampled in a trial of the OX40 agonist ivuxolimab. This sequence joins TRBV4-3 and TRBJ2-1, with D maybe TRBD1 (5 bases). The sequence came from an adult with an advanced solid tumor such as melanoma, head and neck, liver or kidney cancer. CDR3 in amino acids: CASSQDRVRGWSQSNNEQFF. CDR3 DNA: TGCGCCAGCAGCCAAGATAGGGTAAGGGGTTGGTCCCAATCTAATAATGAGCAGTTCTTC.